By sample fraction, the clone carrying this TCR delta chain is medium-sized (0.01 to 0.1%). This likely reflects a read error, since a far larger clone is one base away. TCRdb called clones anew from the reads with CATT. The data contain thousands of delta-chain clones, roughly 0.98% of them singletons. The sample comes from a study of gamma-delta chains in newborns, infants, children. For the study at large: Innate gammadelta T cells reportedly expand polyclonally right after birth, driven by microbial exposure, per the title.

In germline, CDR1 is GEAIGNYY, CDR2 EKD. The CDR3 covers 20 residues. Sequencing was done on a sample of blood. The chain couples TRDV2 to TRDJ3, with 8 positions matching TRDD3. This sequence originates from a child who was a newborn, infant or young child, either healthy, febrile or measles-vaccinated (not recorded which). CDR3 sequence reads: CARDTVLGGRSSWDTRQMFF. CDR3 sequence (DNA): TGTGCCCGTGACACCGTACTGGGGGGCCGGAGCTCCTGGGACACCCGACAGATGTTTTTC.